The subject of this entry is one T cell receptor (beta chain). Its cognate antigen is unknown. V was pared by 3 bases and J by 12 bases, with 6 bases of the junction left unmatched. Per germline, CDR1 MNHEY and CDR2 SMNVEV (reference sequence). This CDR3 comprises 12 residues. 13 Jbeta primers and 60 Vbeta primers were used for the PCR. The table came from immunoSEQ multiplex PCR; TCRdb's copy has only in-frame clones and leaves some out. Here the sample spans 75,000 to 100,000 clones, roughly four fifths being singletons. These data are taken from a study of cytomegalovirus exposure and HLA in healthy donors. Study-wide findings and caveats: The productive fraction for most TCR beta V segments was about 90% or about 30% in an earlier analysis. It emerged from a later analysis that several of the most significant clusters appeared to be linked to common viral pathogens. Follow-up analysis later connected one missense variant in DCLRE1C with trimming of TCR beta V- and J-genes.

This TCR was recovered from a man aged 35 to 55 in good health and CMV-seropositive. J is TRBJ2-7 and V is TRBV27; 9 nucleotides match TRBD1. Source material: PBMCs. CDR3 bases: TGTGCCAGCAGTTTCTCCGGGACAGGGCTGTACTTC. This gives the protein CASSFSGTGLYF.